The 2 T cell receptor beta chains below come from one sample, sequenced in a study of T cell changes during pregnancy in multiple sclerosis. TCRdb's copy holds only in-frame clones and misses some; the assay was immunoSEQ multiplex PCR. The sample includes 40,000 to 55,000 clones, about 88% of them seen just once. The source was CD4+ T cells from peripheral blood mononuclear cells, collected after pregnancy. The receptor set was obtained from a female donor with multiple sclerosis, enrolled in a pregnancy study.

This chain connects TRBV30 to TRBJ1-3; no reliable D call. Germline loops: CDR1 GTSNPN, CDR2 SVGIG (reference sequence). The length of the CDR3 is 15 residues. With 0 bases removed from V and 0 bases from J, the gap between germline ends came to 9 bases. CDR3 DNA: TGTGCCTGGAGTGTAGGCTCAGGCTCTGGAAACACCATATATTTT. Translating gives CAWSVGSGSGNTIYF.

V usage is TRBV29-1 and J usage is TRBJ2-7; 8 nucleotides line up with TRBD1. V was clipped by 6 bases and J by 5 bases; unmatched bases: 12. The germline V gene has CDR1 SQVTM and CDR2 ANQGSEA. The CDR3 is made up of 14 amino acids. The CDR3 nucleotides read TGCAGCGTCAAAGTGTTGGACAGGGCCCACGAGCAGTACTTC. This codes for CSVKVLDRAHEQYF.